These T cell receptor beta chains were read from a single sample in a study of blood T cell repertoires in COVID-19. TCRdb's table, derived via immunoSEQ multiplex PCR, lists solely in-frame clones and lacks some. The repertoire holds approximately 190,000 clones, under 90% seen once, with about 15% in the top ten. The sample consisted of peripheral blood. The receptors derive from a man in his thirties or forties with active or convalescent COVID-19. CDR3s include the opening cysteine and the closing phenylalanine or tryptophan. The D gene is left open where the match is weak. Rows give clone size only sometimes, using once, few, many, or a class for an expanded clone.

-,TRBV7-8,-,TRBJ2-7,CASSVIQGTYEQYF,TGTGCCAGCAGCGTAATACAGGGTACCTACGAGCAGTACTTC
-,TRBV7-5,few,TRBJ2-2,CVRSSNGLAGGSRDTGELFF,TGTGTCAGAAGCTCCAACGGACTAGCGGGGGGAAGTCGAGACACCGGGGAGCTGTTTTTT
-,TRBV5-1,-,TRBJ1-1,CASSGPGTPNTEAFF,TGCGCCAGCAGCGGCCCCGGGACACCGAACACTGAAGCTTTCTTT
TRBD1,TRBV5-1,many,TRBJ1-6,CASSLSLQGVDNSPLHF,TGCGCCAGCAGCCTTTCCTTACAGGGGGTAGATAATTCACCCCTCCACTTT
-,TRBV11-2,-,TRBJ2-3,CASSLALGRSTDTQYF,TGTGCCAGCAGCTTAGCGCTAGGGAGGAGCACAGATACGCAGTATTTT
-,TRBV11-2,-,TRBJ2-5,CASTLLVNAGAETQYF,TGTGCCAGCACCTTGCTCGTAAATGCAGGGGCGGAGACCCAGTACTTC
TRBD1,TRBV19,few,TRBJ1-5,CASSINEGTGALNQPQHF,TGTGCCAGTAGTATTAACGAGGGGACAGGGGCTCTCAATCAGCCCCAGCATTTT
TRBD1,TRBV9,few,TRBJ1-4,CASSGGDRINEKLFF,TGTGCCAGCAGCGGGGGGGACAGGATTAATGAAAAACTGTTTTTT
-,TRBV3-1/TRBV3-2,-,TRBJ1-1,CASSPAGRRTEAFF,TGTGCCAGCAGCCCTGCGGGGCGACGGACTGAAGCTTTCTTT
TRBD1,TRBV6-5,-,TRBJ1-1,CASSRQGARNTEAFF,TGTGCCAGCAGTCGGCAGGGGGCGCGGAACACTGAAGCTTTCTTT
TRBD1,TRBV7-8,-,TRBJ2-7,CASSFHTGQGAHEQYF,TGTGCCAGCAGCTTCCACACGGGACAGGGGGCCCACGAGCAGTACTTC
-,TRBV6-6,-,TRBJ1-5,CASRTGSNQPQHF,TGTGCCAGCAGGACAGGTTCCAATCAGCCCCAGCATTTT
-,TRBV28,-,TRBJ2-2,CASRLHSTGELFF,TGTGCCAGCAGGCTACACAGCACCGGGGAGCTGTTTTTT
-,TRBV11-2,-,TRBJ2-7,CASSLGFSSYEQYF,TGTGCCAGCAGCTTAGGTTTTAGCTCCTACGAGCAGTACTTC
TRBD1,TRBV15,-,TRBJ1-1,CATSRDETGGGGTEAFF,TGTGCCACCAGCAGAGATGAAACAGGGGGGGGAGGCACTGAAGCTTTCTTT
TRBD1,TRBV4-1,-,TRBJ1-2,CASSQDRAGGYGYTF,TGCGCCAGCAGCCAGGACAGGGCAGGAGGCTATGGCTACACCTTC
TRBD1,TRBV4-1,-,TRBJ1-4,CASSTQGDEKLFF,TGCGCCAGCAGCACACAGGGGGATGAAAAACTGTTTTTT
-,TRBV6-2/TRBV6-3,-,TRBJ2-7,CASSYFIYEQYF,TGTGCCAGCAGTTACTTCATCTACGAGCAGTACTTC
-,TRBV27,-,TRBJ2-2,CASSSRGFPLNTGELFF,TGTGCCAGCAGTTCGCGCGGCTTCCCCCTTAACACCGGGGAGCTGTTTTTT
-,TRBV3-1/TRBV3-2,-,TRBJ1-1,CASSQDYGHSNTEAFF,TGTGCCAGCAGCCAAGATTACGGACATTCGAACACTGAAGCTTTCTTT
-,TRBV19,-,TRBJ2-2,CASSSFSGAAGELFF,TGTGCCAGTAGTTCCTTCTCAGGGGCAGCCGGGGAGCTGTTTTTT
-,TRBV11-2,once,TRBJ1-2,CASSLAGGPYGYTF,TGTGCCAGCAGCTTAGCTGGGGGCCCCTATGGCTACACCTTC
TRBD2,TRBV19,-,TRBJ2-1,CASSTGTSGGSISYNEQFF,TGTGCCAGTAGTACCGGGACTAGCGGGGGGTCCATCTCCTACAATGAGCAGTTCTTC
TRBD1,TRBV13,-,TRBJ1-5,CASSLGTGPQPQHF,TGTGCCAGCAGCTTGGGGACAGGGCCGCAGCCCCAGCATTTT
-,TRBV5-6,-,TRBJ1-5,CASSLVGQPQHF,TGTGCCAGCAGTTTAGTCGGGCAGCCCCAGCATTTT
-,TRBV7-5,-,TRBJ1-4,CVRSLDRDREPPEEKLFF,TGTGTCAGAAGCTTAGATCGGGACAGGGAACCGCCGGAAGAAAAACTGTTTTTT
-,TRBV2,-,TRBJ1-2,CASSGEGLYYGYTF,TGTGCCAGCAGTGGGGAGGGCCTCTACTATGGCTACACCTTC
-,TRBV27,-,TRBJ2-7,CASSFNSFYEQYF,TGTGCCAGCAGTTTTAACTCCTTCTACGAGCAGTACTTC
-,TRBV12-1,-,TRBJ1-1,CASSFYPGQGAPTNTEAFF,TGTGCCAGCAGCTTTTACCCAGGACAGGGGGCCCCCACTAACACTGAAGCTTTCTTT
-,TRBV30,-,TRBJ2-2,CAWTQDSLLNTGELFF,TGTGCCTGGACGCAAGACTCCCTCTTGAACACCGGGGAGCTGTTTTTT
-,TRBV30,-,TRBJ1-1,CAWNRENEAFF,TGTGCCTGGAACAGGGAGAATGAAGCTTTCTTT
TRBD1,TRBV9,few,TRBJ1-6,CASSEQGPNSPLHF,TGTGCCAGCAGCGAACAGGGGCCAAATTCACCCCTCCACTTT
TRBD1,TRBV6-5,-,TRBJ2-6,CASSPGGSGANVLTF,TGTGCCAGCAGCCCAGGGGGTTCTGGGGCCAACGTCCTGACTTTC
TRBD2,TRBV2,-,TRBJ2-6,CASSEFSGGPGANVLTF,TGTGCCAGCAGTGAATTTTCGGGAGGGCCTGGGGCCAACGTCCTGACTTTC
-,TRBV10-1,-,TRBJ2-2,CASSLPPDTGELFF,TGCGCCAGCAGTCTCCCTCCCGACACCGGGGAGCTGTTTTTT
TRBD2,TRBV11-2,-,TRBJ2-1,CASRPGTSGKYNEQFF,TGTGCCAGCAGACCAGGGACTAGCGGGAAGTACAATGAGCAGTTCTTC
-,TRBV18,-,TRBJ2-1,CASSPLGTQVNEQFF,TGTGCCAGCTCACCTCTAGGGACACAAGTCAATGAGCAGTTCTTC
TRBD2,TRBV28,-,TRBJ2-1,CASSGLAGGHEQFF,TGTGCCAGCAGTGGACTAGCGGGGGGGCATGAGCAGTTCTTC
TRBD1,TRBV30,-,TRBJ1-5,CAWKTGLRDQPQHF,TGTGCCTGGAAGACAGGGCTTCGGGATCAGCCCCAGCATTTT
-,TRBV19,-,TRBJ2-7,CASSMAPGSTYEQYF,TGTGCCAGTAGTATGGCCCCCGGGAGCACCTACGAGCAGTACTTC
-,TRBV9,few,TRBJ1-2,CASSVDLLANYGYTF,TGTGCCAGCAGCGTAGACTTACTCGCTAACTATGGCTACACCTTC